Shown below are 16 T cell receptor beta chains from a single sample sequenced in a study of blood T cell repertoires in COVID-19. Sequencing used immunoSEQ multiplex PCR; TCRdb keeps in-frame clones, though not all of them. Of some 270,000 clones in the sample, 75% to 90% were seen once. Sequencing input: PBMCs or T cells enriched from blood (not recorded which). Every receptor here comes from a woman under 40 with acute COVID-19.

CDR3 sequence: CASSPLGTGYGYTF. CDR3 sequence (DNA): TGTGCCAGCAGTCCATTGGGGACAGGGTACGGCTACACCTTC. The chain employs TRBV28 and TRBJ1-2, with 9 bases matching TRBD1. CDR3 size: 14 residues. The ends lost 5 bases at V and 8 bases at J; junction bases unmatched: 9. From germline, CDR1 is MDHEN and CDR2 SYDVKM.

This chain uses TRBV19 with TRBJ2-2; 8 bases match TRBD2. V was clipped by 8 bases and J by 3 bases; unmatched bases: 5. The CDR3 is 14 residues long. Germline CDR1 reads LNHDA; CDR2 reads SQIVND (reference sequence). The CDR3 nucleotides read TGTGCCAGTTACACTAGCGGATACACCGGGGAGCTGTTTTTT. Translated: CASYTSGYTGELFF. The whole variable domain, filled in from reference TRBV19 and TRBJ2-2, reads DGGITQSPKYLFRKEGQNVTLSCEQNLNHDAMYWYRQDPGQGLRLIYYSQIVNDFQKGDIAEGYSVSREKKESFPLTVTSAQKNPTAFYLCASYTSGYTGELFFGEGSRLTVL.

V is TRBV2 and J is TRBJ2-7; 7 bases line up with TRBD2. Germline values: CDR1 SNHLY, CDR2 FYNNEI. This CDR3 spans 13 amino acids. J was trimmed by 3 bases and V by 7 bases; bases with no gene match: 6. CDR3 loop: CASNPSGNYEQYF. DNA for the CDR3: TGTGCCAGCAACCCTAGCGGTAACTACGAGCAGTACTTC.

The chain couples TRBV25-1 to TRBJ2-3; 7 bases agree with TRBD2. The CDR3 runs to 15 residues. Germline values: CDR1 MGHDK, CDR2 SYGVNS. V dropped 2 bases and J dropped 1; count of bases not matched to a gene: 3. Here the CDR3 DNA reads TGTGCCAGCAGTGAACCTAGCGGAGGCACAGATACGCAGTATTTT. This gives the protein CASSEPSGGTDTQYF. The variable domain in full, completed from reference TRBV25-1 and TRBJ2-3, reads EADIYQTPRYLVIGTGKKITLECSQTMGHDKMYWYQQDPGMELHLIHYSYGVNSTEKGDLSSESTVSRIRTEHFPLTLESARPSHTSQYLCASSEPSGGTDTQYFGPGTRLTVL.

This rearrangement joins TRBV19 to TRBJ1-5; possibly TRBD1 for D (5 bases). The length of the CDR3 is 15 residues. V lost 4 bases and J 0 bases, leaving 10 bases between the germline ends. In germline, CDR1 is LNHDA, CDR2 SQIVND (reference sequence). The CDR3 loop is CASSSQGLSNQPQHF. The CDR3, as DNA: TGTGCCAGTAGTAGCCAGGGACTTAGCAATCAGCCCCAGCATTTT.

This clone was counted only a few times. The CDR3 sequence is CASSSSGQVRAEQFF. The CDR3 bases are TGTGCCAGCAGCTCCTCTGGACAGGTCCGAGCTGAGCAGTTCTTC. The chain links TRBV7-8 to TRBJ2-1, with 7 bases lining up with TRBD1. This CDR3 comprises 15 residues. Germline CDR1 SGHVS, CDR2 FQNEAQ. Trimming cost V 4 bases and J 9 bases; bases outside gene matches: 12.

This chain links TRBV7-9 with TRBJ2-5; 12 bases align to TRBD2. The V gene's germline CDR1 is SEHNR and CDR2 FQNEAQ (reference sequence). The length of the CDR3 is 16 residues. The junction had 1 base not matched to a gene; V was cut back by 1 base and J by 1 base. The CDR3 loop is CASSLGTSGVQETQYF. CDR3 sequence (DNA): TGTGCCAGCAGCTTAGGGACTAGCGGGGTCCAAGAGACCCAGTACTTC.

This clone was detected once. The rearrangement links TRBV29-1 to TRBJ2-3; 9 bases match TRBD2. The CDR3 consists of 15 residues. Per germline, CDR1 SQVTM and CDR2 ANQGSEA. The V segment lost 4 bases and the J segment 4 bases; nucleotides outside the gene matches: 9. For the CDR3, the DNA is TGCAGCGTTGCCGGTAGCGGGAGCCTCCCAGATACGCAGTATTTT. As protein: CSVAGSGSLPDTQYF.

The chain is built from TRBV3-1 (or the pseudogene TRBV3-2) and TRBJ2-2; the match to TRBD2 covers 9 bases. Trimming removed 0 bases from V and 3 bases from J; junction bases left unmatched: 5. The CDR3 is made up of 17 amino acids. The germline CDR1 and CDR2 sequences are LGHDT and YNNKEL (reference sequence). Here the CDR3 reads CASSQDRGGRDTGELFF. As DNA, the CDR3 is TGTGCCAGCAGCCAAGATAGGGGCGGGAGGGACACCGGGGAGCTGTTTTTT.

The gene calls are TRBV7-3 and TRBJ2-7; TRBD1 is a possible D gene (6 bases). The CDR3 sequence is 16 residues long. Germline V CDR1 and CDR2: SGHTA, FQGTGA. Trimming pared 0 bases from V and 2 bases from J, leaving 14 bases between. The CDR3 DNA follows: TGTGCCAGCAGCTTAACACAGGGCCAGAGGACCTACGAGCAGTACTTC. As protein: CASSLTQGQRTYEQYF.

CDR3 sequence reads: CASSYLLQGNSPLHF. CDR3 DNA sequence: TGTGCCAGCAGTTACTTGTTACAGGGTAACTCACCCCTCCACTTT. V gene TRBV6-5 combines with J gene TRBJ1-6, with a possible D match to TRBD1 (6 bases). With 1 base removed from V and 10 bases from J, the gap between germline ends came to 14 bases. The CDR3 runs 15 residues. Germline V CDR1 and CDR2: MNHEY, SVGAGI.

The chain employs TRBV5-1 and TRBJ2-3; 7 nucleotides match TRBD1. After removal of 4 bases from V and 2 bases from J, the junction contained 4 bases not matched to a gene. The germline V gene has CDR1 SGHRS and CDR2 YFSETQ. The CDR3 is 14 amino acids. The CDR3 DNA is TGCGCCAGCAGCGAGGGACAGTACACAGATACGCAGTATTTT. It translates to CASSEGQYTDTQYF. Full variable domain (rest looked up from reference TRBV5-1 and TRBJ2-3): KAGVTQTPRYLIKTRGQQVTLSCSPISGHRSVSWYQQTPGQGLQFLFEYFSETQRNKGNFPGRFSGRQFSNSRSEMNVSTLELGDSALYLCASSEGQYTDTQYFGPGTRLTVL.

J is TRBJ1-2 and V is TRBV3-1 (or the pseudogene TRBV3-2); a possible D gene is TRBD1 (6 bases). The CDR3 loop spans 14 amino acids. Germline-derived CDR1 and CDR2 are LGHDT and YNNKEL (reference sequence). Trimming took 1 base from V and 6 from J, leaving 12 bases between them. CDR3 loop: CASSQVTGSHGYTF. For the CDR3, the DNA is TGTGCCAGCAGCCAAGTCACAGGGAGCCATGGCTACACCTTC.

This clone is a singleton in its sample. This chain links TRBV9 with TRBJ2-1; 7 nucleotides agree with TRBD2. V lost 0 bases, J lost 4 bases, and 10 bases stayed unmatched. The CDR3 has 17 amino acids. Germline values: CDR1 SGDLS, CDR2 YYNGEE. The CDR3 region has the DNA TGTGCCAGCAGCGTAGGGCCCACAGCGGGACCATACAATGAGCAGTTCTTC. It is translated as CASSVGPTAGPYNEQFF.

V usage is TRBV19 and J usage is TRBJ2-4, with unresolved D. Germline lookup yields CDR1 LNHDA and CDR2 SQIVND (reference sequence). Trimming removed 3 bases from V and 5 bases from J, with 8 bases in between. The CDR3 is 13 residues long. In DNA, the CDR3 is TGTGCCAGTAGTATTTCCCAGGAAAACATTCAGTACTTC. Amino acids: CASSISQENIQYF.

This clone turned up a few times. The chain links TRBV18 to TRBJ2-3; D call uncertain. The V gene's germline CDR1 is KGHSH and CDR2 LQKENI. Trimming cost V 4 bases and J 2 bases, with 10 bases left between them. The CDR3 sequence is 14 residues long. The CDR3 DNA reads TGTGCCAGCTCACAAGCGACCGCCACAGATACGCAGTATTTT. Its translation is CASSQATATDTQYF.